This TCR beta chain stems from a study of graft-versus-host responses after intestinal transplantation. Study information: Anti-thymocyte globulin induction preceded approximately three years of tacrolimus and steroid maintenance in all recipients. Overall study findings and caveats: Allografts carried high graft-versus-host to host-versus-graft clonal ratios in patients having graft-donor T cell macrochimerism. GvH clones occurred in recipient marrow; some first appeared in ileum or blood. Peak levels of circulating GvH clones tracked with early post-transplant HvG declines.

This CDR3 is 17 amino acids long. V dropped 5 bases and J dropped 2; count of bases not matched to a gene: 5. CDR1 and CDR2 (germline): SGHTA, FQGNSA. Profiling relied on immunoSEQ multiplex PCR, and the TCRdb table lists in-frame clones only, not all of them. Counted here are around 100,000 clones, roughly 90% occurring once; the ten biggest clones make up 0.9%. As to this clone: Its antigen remains unknown.

The sequencing used unstimulated CD4+ T cells sorted from spleen or lymph node cells, collected before intestinal transplant. The clonotype comes from a human donor who received an intestinal transplant. The rearrangement links TRBV7-2 to TRBJ1-6; TRBD1 agrees at 11 bases. CDR3 DNA: TGTGCCAGCAGCGGACAGGGGGCTAGGACCTATAATTCACCCCTCCACTTT. This sequence encodes CASSGQGARTYNSPLHF.